This T cell receptor (beta chain) comes out of a study of identical twins. V gave up 3 bases and J gave up 2 bases; unmatched junction bases: 12. CDR3 length equals 18 residues. Germline V lookup: CDR1 SGHRS, CDR2 YFSETQ. Using its own MiXCR run on the 5' RACE reads, TCRdb lists one record per CDR3 protein. Altogether about 720,000 distinct CDR3 sequences are present, around 8.3% being singletons, with the ten largest covering around 0.98%. This same sample was also taken into another study, of yellow fever vaccine responses in identical twins.

The chain recombines TRBV5-1 with TRBJ2-2; 8 bases are a match to TRBD1. Sequencing input: PBMCs. This receptor was obtained from a young woman in good health. The CDR3 sequence is CASSSYQGARFNTGELFF. CDR3 DNA sequence: TGCGCCAGCAGCTCCTACCAGGGGGCGAGGTTCAACACCGGGGAGCTGTTTTTT.